A selection of T cell receptor beta chains follows, all from one sample in a study of blood T cells in healthy people across ages. TCRdb called the 5' RACE reads again in MiXCR, with one record for every CDR3 protein. The sample comprises fewer than 1,200,000 distinct CDR3 sequences, around 25% of which are singletons, and approximately 0.71% rests with the top ten. The same sample was also used in a study of T cells of mothers and their children.

The sample taken for sequencing was blood. These receptors were collected from a girl between 2 and 10 years old in good health. Each CDR3 is given with its conserved first and last residue. D genes are given only for firm matches. Size is omitted from some rows. Given values are once, few, many or a class for expanded clones.

V gene	clone size	CDR3 length	J gene	D gene	CDR3 DNA	CDR3 protein
TRBV20-1	-	13	TRBJ1-2	-	TGCAGGGCTGACGAGGGGTTTAACTATGGCTACACCTTC	CRADEGFNYGYTF
TRBV25-1	-	15	TRBJ2-1	-	TGTGCCAGCACGCGCCGGGACAACTCCTACAATGAGCAGTTCTTC	CASTRRDNSYNEQFF
TRBV10-3	few	14	TRBJ2-5	-	TGTGCCATCAGTGAGCTCGGTACCCAAGAGACCCAGTACTTC	CAISELGTQETQYF
TRBV6-6	-	16	TRBJ2-7	TRBD1	TGTGCCAGCAGTTACCACGGGGTGACAGGGGGCTACGAGCAGTACTTC	CASSYHGVTGGYEQYF
TRBV24-1	-	18	TRBJ2-1	TRBD2	TGTGCCACCAGTGACCGGGGCCTTCGGGGCGGGGGGACGGATGAGCAGTTCTTC	CATSDRGLRGGGTDEQFF
TRBV4-1	-	17	TRBJ2-7	-	TGCGCCAGCAGCCAAGAGTTCGACAGTCCTCGATCTTACGAGCAGTACTTC	CASSQEFDSPRSYEQYF
TRBV7-9	-	13	TRBJ1-1	-	TGTGCCAGCAGCTCTCCGGACCGAGGAGAAGCTTTCTTT	CASSSPDRGEAFF
TRBV7-2	-	15	TRBJ2-5	-	TGTGCCAGCAGATTAGAAGTTGGCTTGAGAGAGACCCAGTACTTC	CASRLEVGLRETQYF
TRBV5-1	few	14	TRBJ2-1	-	TGCGCCAGCAGCTTGAGCGCTGAGGTCAATGAGCAGTTCTTC	CASSLSAEVNEQFF
TRBV14	few	14	TRBJ2-7	-	TGTGCCAGCAGCAGGTTGGGGAGTTCCTACGAGCAGTACTTC	CASSRLGSSYEQYF
TRBV27	-	16	TRBJ2-1	-	TGTGCCAGCAGAGCCCTTACTAGCTCATACTCCTTTGAGCAGTTCTTC	CASRALTSSYSFEQFF
TRBV10-2	-	12	TRBJ1-4	-	TGCGCCAGCAGAGACACCCTTGAAAAACTGTTTTTT	CASRDTLEKLFF
TRBV7-8	once	16	TRBJ1-3	-	TGTGCCAGCAGCTTAGTTTCCACGGGATCTTTAAACACCATATATTTT	CASSLVSTGSLNTIYF